Listed here are 12 T cell receptor beta chains from one sample, sequenced in a study of blood T cell repertoires in COVID-19. Sequenced by immunoSEQ multiplex PCR; TCRdb stores in-frame clones only, minus some. Found here are approximately 120,000 clones, around 89% of them singletons; the top ten hold about 19%. Sequences were obtained from peripheral blood. These receptors originate from a human donor with acute or convalescent COVID-19. The donor label of this sample is uncertain.

The J gene is TRBJ2-1, the V gene TRBV5-1; D possibly corresponds to TRBD1 (6 bases). V lost 4 bases and J 2 bases, leaving 16 bases between the germline ends. CDR1 is SGHRS, CDR2 YFSETQ, per germline. The CDR3 loop spans 16 amino acids. The CDR3: CASSTAGTQAYNEQFF. For the CDR3, the DNA is TGCGCCAGCAGCACCGCCGGGACACAAGCCTACAATGAGCAGTTCTTC.

V usage is TRBV30 and J usage is TRBJ2-5; 10 positions match TRBD2. From germline, CDR1 is GTSNPN and CDR2 SVGIG (reference sequence). The CDR3 loop spans 16 amino acids. The V segment lost 1 base and the J segment 4 bases; nucleotides outside the gene matches: 9. The CDR3 sequence: CAWSGGSGRSRETQYF. The CDR3 DNA sequence: TGTGCCTGGAGTGGTGGTAGCGGGAGGAGTAGAGAGACCCAGTACTTC. Looking up the rest from reference TRBV30 and TRBJ2-5 gives the full variable domain: SQTIHQWPATLVQPVGSPLSLECTVEGTSNPNLYWYRQAAGRGLQLLFYSVGIGQISSEVPQNLSASRPQDRQFILSSKKLLLSDSGFYLCAWSGGSGRSRETQYFGPGTRLLVL.

The V gene is TRBV19, the J gene TRBJ2-6; 7 nucleotides line up with TRBD1. V dropped 4 bases and J dropped 0; count of bases not matched to a gene: 12. The CDR3 runs 19 residues. In germline, CDR1 is LNHDA, CDR2 SQIVND (reference sequence). The CDR3 region has the DNA TGTGCCAGTAGTACTTTCCGGGACAGTTCAAACTCTGGGGCCAACGTCCTGACTTTC. This translates into CASSTFRDSSNSGANVLTF.

The rearrangement uses TRBV5-1 and TRBJ2-2, with 7 nucleotides matching TRBD2. CDR3 length: 19 amino acids. With V trimmed by 4 bases and J by 3 bases, 18 bases remained unmatched. CDR1 and CDR2 from the germline V gene are SGHRS and YFSETQ. The CDR3 spells CASSRKPPGLRNDTGELFF. Here the CDR3 DNA reads TGCGCCAGCAGCCGAAAACCTCCGGGACTACGAAATGACACCGGGGAGCTGTTTTTT.

This clone was seen a handful of times. Distinct nucleotide sequences in the sample also encode this CDR3. The V call is TRBV7-9, the J call TRBJ2-7, with a weak D call TRBD2 (6 bases). Germline V lookup: CDR1 SEHNR, CDR2 FQNEAQ (reference sequence). This CDR3 is 14 amino acids long. Deletions cut 0 bases from V and 4 bases from J, with 10 bases between. The CDR3 nucleotides read TGTGCCAGCAGCTTAGCGGGGGGATCGTACGAGCAGTACTTC. As protein: CASSLAGGSYEQYF.

A few counts support this clone. The chain joins TRBV5-5 to TRBJ1-1; 8 bases are a match to TRBD1. The V gene's germline CDR1 is SGHKS and CDR2 YYEKEE (reference sequence). V lost 3 bases, J lost 0 bases, and 4 bases stayed unmatched. The CDR3 covers 15 residues. The CDR3 reads CASSSWTGMNTEAFF. DNA of the CDR3: TGTGCCAGCAGCTCTTGGACAGGGATGAACACTGAAGCTTTCTTT.

The rearrangement links TRBV5-1 to TRBJ1-3; TRBD1 is a possible D gene (6 bases). The germline V and J ends were trimmed by 4 bases and 0 bases, with 17 bases remaining between them. This CDR3 is built from 17 residues. The germline V gene has CDR1 SGHRS and CDR2 YFSETQ. The CDR3, as DNA: TGCGCCAGCAGCACCGCGGACAGTAATACCTCTGGAAACACCATATATTTT. Its protein product is CASSTADSNTSGNTIYF.

The chain links TRBV6-1 to TRBJ1-6; D is ambiguous. This CDR3 contains 13 residues. Germline values: CDR1 MNHNS, CDR2 SASEGT. Trimming stripped 1 base from V and 15 bases from J, with 13 bases between. The CDR3 spells CASSEGALYRLHF. The CDR3 DNA follows: TGTGCCAGCAGTGAAGGGGCCCTCTATCGCCTCCACTTT.

This sequence joins TRBV5-1 and TRBJ1-2, with 7 positions matching TRBD1. Unmatched junction bases numbered 0, after V lost 1 base and J lost 0 bases. This CDR3 contains 14 residues. Germline-derived CDR1 and CDR2 are SGHRS and YFSETQ. The CDR3 coding sequence is TGCGCCAGCAGCTTGACAGGGGCTAACTATGGCTACACCTTC. Translation gives CASSLTGANYGYTF.

This chain uses TRBV18 with TRBJ2-5; a weak D match, TRBD2 (7 bases). Between the trimmed V and J ends, which lost 0 bases and 5 bases, there was a span of 10 bases. Germline values: CDR1 KGHSH, CDR2 LQKENI. The CDR3 length is 14 residues. The chain's CDR3 is CASSPPGGLETQYF. The CDR3 DNA sequence: TGTGCCAGCTCACCACCCGGGGGGCTGGAGACCCAGTACTTC.

This clone was found a few times. This chain joins TRBV7-9 and TRBJ2-2; 10 nucleotides align to TRBD2. V lost 3 bases, J lost 6 bases, and 10 bases stayed unmatched. The germline CDR1 and CDR2 sequences are SEHNR and FQNEAQ (reference sequence). The CDR3 contains 17 residues. The CDR3 sequence is CASSFSSGGLRAGELFF. CDR3 DNA sequence: TGTGCCAGCAGCTTCTCTAGCGGGGGCCTCAGGGCCGGGGAGCTGTTTTTT.

The genes are TRBV4-3 and TRBJ2-3; D perhaps matches TRBD1 (6 bases). V was pared by 0 bases and J by 2 bases, with 12 bases between. Germline-derived CDR1 and CDR2 are LGHNA and YSLEER. This CDR3 is built from 16 residues. The CDR3 protein is CASSQEWTVHTDTQYF. The CDR3 DNA sequence: TGCGCCAGCAGCCAAGAGTGGACAGTCCACACAGATACGCAGTATTTT.